The clone carrying this T cell receptor (beta chain) was recorded once. As handled by the study authors: Researchers report that nucleated cell counts were estimated from reference gene primer amplification. Method: immunoSEQ multiplex PCR; TCRdb's copy keeps in-frame clones and lacks some. For V, J and clone size, that table is used; D and trimming come from the DNA. The table lists hundreds of thousands of clones, over 75% of them singletons. The data were taken from a study of blood T cell repertoires in COVID-19. At the level of the study: Acute and convalescent COVID-19 specimens originated in the United States, Italy and Spain. From T cells, B-cell-depleted T cells, or PBMCs came the material, which was cDNA or gDNA.

CDR1 is LNHDA, CDR2 SQIVND, per germline (reference sequence). The CDR3 spans 14 residues. Trimming shortened V by 7 bases and J by 5 bases, and 16 bases separated the two germline ends. The sequence came from a young man with acute COVID-19. Sequences were obtained from PBMCs or T cells enriched from blood (not recorded which). This rearrangement joins TRBV19 to TRBJ2-3; the D gene is possibly TRBD1 (5 bases). CDR3 bases: TGTGCCAGTACCCCCCCCGGGCAGGGAGATACGCAGTATTTT. Residues: CASTPPGQGDTQYF.